Sequencing of this T cell receptor beta chain was carried out in a study of cytomegalovirus exposure and HLA in healthy donors. Whole-study findings and limits: Across donors, most TCRs were seen rarely, yet some public ones were widespread. Apparent HLA restriction characterized most CMV-associated TCR beta chains in a later analysis. In a later analysis, at a false discovery rate of 0.05, about 17,000 TCR beta sequences matched HLA alleles. Altogether, 150 or so TCR beta chains were recorded as cytomegalovirus-associated.

To note about this clone: Its antigen is unidentified.

The primer mix had 60 Vbeta and 13 Jbeta primers. This table comes from immunoSEQ multiplex PCR, and its TCRdb copy is limited to in-frame clones, with some not included. The table shows approximately 74,000 clones, with approximately 75% occurring only once. V dropped 3 bases and J dropped 7; count of bases not matched to a gene: 5. The CDR3 has 15 residues. Germline V gene sequence: CDR1 SGHAT, CDR2 FQNNGV. The chain has TRBV11-2 and TRBJ2-2; TRBD2 aligns across 10 bases. This TCR was recovered from a man in his 60s in good health and CMV-seropositive. The sequencing sample was made of PBMCs. CDR3 residues: CASSLISGGLGELFF. The CDR3 DNA is TGTGCCAGCAGCTTGATTAGCGGGGGGCTCGGGGAGCTGTTTTTT.